This is a list of T cell receptor beta chains from one sample in a study of regulatory T cells in long-lasting Graves disease. TCRdb analysed the multiplex PCR reads with MiXCR anew, one entry per CDR3 protein. The repertoire has about 210,000 distinct CDR3 sequences, less than 20% of them found once; the top ten carry 12%. These same records also appear under a second study, on T cells in Graves' hyperthyroidism and ophthalmopathy.

This material consisted of peripheral blood mononuclear cells (PBMCs), taken at new diagnosis, from a patient treated with antithyroid drugs. These receptors originate from a woman in her 30s with Graves disease. CDR3s leave out the opening cysteine and the closing phenylalanine or tryptophan.

cdr3_length: 14
v_call: TRBV3-1
cdr3_aa: ASSQEPAGGRETQY

cdr3_length: 11
v_call: TRBV7-8
cdr3_aa: ASSSIVAEKLF

cdr3_length: 11
v_call: TRBV20-1
cdr3_aa: SAKGLATDTQY

cdr3_length: 13
v_call: TRBV5-4
cdr3_aa: ASSYGQGATGELF

cdr3_length: 12
v_call: TRBV2
cdr3_aa: ASRQDSGANVLT

cdr3_length: 13
v_call: TRBV6-2/TRBV6-3
cdr3_aa: ASSLDPTGTGELF

cdr3_length: 12
v_call: TRBV5-4
cdr3_aa: ASSSEDRVKGYT

cdr3_length: 12
v_call: TRBV2
cdr3_aa: ASKVRSATYEQY

cdr3_length: 13
v_call: TRBV19
cdr3_aa: ASTPRTGGETEAF

cdr3_length: 10
v_call: TRBV19
cdr3_aa: ASEEGNTEAF

cdr3_length: 13
v_call: TRBV19
cdr3_aa: ASSSRSGRDSPLH

cdr3_length: 13
v_call: TRBV9
cdr3_aa: ASSSSPGTGDGYT

cdr3_length: 11
v_call: TRBV5-1
cdr3_aa: ASSVEEGTGYT

cdr3_length: 12
v_call: TRBV13
cdr3_aa: ASTLRGGNQPQH

cdr3_length: 12
v_call: TRBV15
cdr3_aa: ATSSLISGNTIY

cdr3_length: 12
v_call: TRBV24-1
cdr3_aa: ATSTDTGTDTQY

cdr3_length: 13
v_call: TRBV5-1
cdr3_aa: ASSTSDHPYNEQF

cdr3_length: 14
v_call: TRBV28
cdr3_aa: ASSLQGASYNSPLH

cdr3_length: 12
v_call: TRBV5-1
cdr3_aa: ASSPGGGQETQY

cdr3_length: 10
v_call: TRBV5-1
cdr3_aa: ASSPLPGELF

cdr3_length: 10
v_call: TRBV14
cdr3_aa: ASSHLPYEQY

cdr3_length: 15
v_call: TRBV6-1
cdr3_aa: ASSERVGTLPTEKLF

cdr3_length: 15
v_call: TRBV7-2
cdr3_aa: ASSPPPGVAGAETQY

cdr3_length: 12
v_call: TRBV7-2
cdr3_aa: ASSFRQTYNEQF

cdr3_length: 11
v_call: TRBV6-1
cdr3_aa: ASSGGANEKLF

cdr3_length: 14
v_call: TRBV19
cdr3_aa: ASSPDRDESGNTIY

cdr3_length: 15
v_call: TRBV19
cdr3_aa: ASSIRGLAGGHYEQY

cdr3_length: 13
v_call: TRBV5-6
cdr3_aa: ASNRGGGRGDTQY

cdr3_length: 12
v_call: TRBV11-3
cdr3_aa: ASSATGTKNIQY

cdr3_length: 16
v_call: TRBV7-9
cdr3_aa: ASSEEDGLAGNTGELF

cdr3_length: 13
v_call: TRBV28
cdr3_aa: ASSHQGTGGYEQY

cdr3_length: 13
v_call: TRBV6-4
cdr3_aa: ASSESPGGDYGYT

cdr3_length: 13
v_call: TRBV19
cdr3_aa: ASNPDRTARNTIY

cdr3_length: 14
v_call: TRBV18
cdr3_aa: ASSPLGTGANYGYT

cdr3_length: 10
v_call: TRBV28
cdr3_aa: ASSFSGTEAF

cdr3_length: 16
v_call: TRBV7-2
cdr3_aa: ASSLAVGGSHGGYEQY

cdr3_length: 12
v_call: TRBV3-1
cdr3_aa: ASSQRGLEEKLF

cdr3_length: 13
v_call: TRBV2
cdr3_aa: ASSPMVGGVNEQF

cdr3_length: 12
v_call: TRBV4-1
cdr3_aa: ASSQGTVAYEQY

cdr3_length: 14
v_call: TRBV6-1
cdr3_aa: ASSETTIGGNYGYT